This T cell receptor beta chain was recorded in a study of T cell responses to AZD1222 COVID-19 vaccine. The assay was immunoSEQ multiplex PCR, and TCRdb's table has in-frame clones only and misses some. The sample holds just under 20,000 clones, approximately 84% seen once. This clone has just a few counts. This CDR3 has 16 amino acids. The ends were cut back, 1 base at V and 0 bases at J, with 10 bases in the middle. Germline CDR1 reads GTSNPN; CDR2 reads SVGIG (reference sequence). The source is an adult who received the AZD1222 COVID-19 vaccine. The V and J genes are TRBV30 and TRBJ1-6; D might be TRBD1 (5 bases). The source was peripheral blood, collected 28 days after the second AZD1222 dose. The CDR3 DNA reads TGTGCCTGGAGTGCGGGGGGACTCTCCTATAATTCACCCCTCCACTTT. Protein: CAWSAGGLSYNSPLHF. Combining the CDR3 with reference TRBV30 and TRBJ1-6 gives the whole variable domain SQTIHQWPATLVQPVGSPLSLECTVEGTSNPNLYWYRQAAGRGLQLLFYSVGIGQISSEVPQNLSASRPQDRQFILSSKKLLLSDSGFYLCAWSAGGLSYNSPLHFGNGTRLTVT.